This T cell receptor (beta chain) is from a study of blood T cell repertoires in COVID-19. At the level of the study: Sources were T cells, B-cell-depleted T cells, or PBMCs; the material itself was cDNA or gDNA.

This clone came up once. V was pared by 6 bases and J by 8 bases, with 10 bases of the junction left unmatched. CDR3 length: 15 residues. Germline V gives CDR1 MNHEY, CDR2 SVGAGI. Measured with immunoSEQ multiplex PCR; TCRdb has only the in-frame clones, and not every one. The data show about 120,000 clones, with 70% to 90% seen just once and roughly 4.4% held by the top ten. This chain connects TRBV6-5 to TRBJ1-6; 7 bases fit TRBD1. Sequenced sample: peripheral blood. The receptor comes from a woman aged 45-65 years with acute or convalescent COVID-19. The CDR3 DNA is TGTGCCAGCAGCGTACCCGGAGGGGGCCATTCACCCCTCCACTTT. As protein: CASSVPGGGHSPLHF.